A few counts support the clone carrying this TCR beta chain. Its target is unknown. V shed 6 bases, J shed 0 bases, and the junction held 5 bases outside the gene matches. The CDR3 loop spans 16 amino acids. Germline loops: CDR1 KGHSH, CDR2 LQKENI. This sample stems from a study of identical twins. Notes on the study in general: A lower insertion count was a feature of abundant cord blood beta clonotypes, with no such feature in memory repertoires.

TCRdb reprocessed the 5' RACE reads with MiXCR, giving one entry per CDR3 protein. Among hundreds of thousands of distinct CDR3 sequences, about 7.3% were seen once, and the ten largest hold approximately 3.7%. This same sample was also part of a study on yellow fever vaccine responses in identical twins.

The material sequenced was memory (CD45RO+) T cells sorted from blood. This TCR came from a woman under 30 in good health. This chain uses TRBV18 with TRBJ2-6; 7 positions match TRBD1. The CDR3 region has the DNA TGTGCCAGCTCTACGGACAGGAGCTCTGGGGCCAACGTCCTGACTTTC. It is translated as CASSTDRSSGANVLTF.